Sequencing of this T cell receptor (beta chain) was carried out in a study of early T cells in non-severe SARS-CoV-2 infection (TCRdb year 2021). A note on the overall study: Because TCR sequencing relied on bulk RNA taken from unsorted whole blood, pairing of alpha and beta chains was not possible. Study-wide conclusions, independent of this receptor: VDJdb matching was skewed toward anti-spike CD8 responses and likely underestimated virus-specific expansions, missing private and CD4 specificities.

The method was 5' RACE. The instrument was a NextSeq 500. In the TCR library protocol, unique molecular identifiers were attached to individual cDNA molecules to correct for PCR bias and sequencing error. Both TCR alpha and beta chains were sequenced, and tight co-correlation was observed between alpha and beta sequence abundances in each sample. In the source study's methods: V gene, J gene and CDR3 annotation of TCR sequences was performed with Decombinator V4. TCRs were defined as expanded if a significant change between any two time points was detected under a Poisson model with p below 0.0001. Abundances of TCRs were expressed as counts per million after normalisation to the total number of TCRs sequenced in each sample. MAIT TCRs were defined by TRAV1-2 paired with TRAJ12, TRAJ20 or TRAJ33, and iNKT TCRs by TRAV10 paired with TRAJ18. VDJdb, accessed on 1 November 2021, was searched for TCRs annotated for CMV, EBV and SARS-CoV-2, and TCRs annotated for more than one antigen were excluded. In-frame beta chains were kept once TCRdb had trimmed the public reads at Q25 with fastp and called clones with MiXCR. Identical CDR3 protein sequences are pooled into one entry, listed with their most common genes and DNA. TCRdb, rather than the study authors, made the V and J calls. For this sample there are about 61,000 distinct CDR3 sequences; about 12% appear just once. The ten largest make up roughly 1.2% of the sample.

This was a case-control study nested in a cohort of healthcare workers in London, UK, who had nasopharyngeal swab PCR tests and blood samples taken every week. Healthcare workers were enrolled in the week of the UK lockdown, from 23 to 31 March 2020, and were followed every week for up to roughly 15 weeks. CDR1 and CDR2, looked up from the germline V gene, are SQVTM and ANQGSEA. For this chain, trimming is 4 bases at the V end and 0 bases at the J end, and the number of junction bases without a gene match is 0. From its cysteine to its phenylalanine, the CDR3 spans 13 amino acids. The entry retains the CDR3 DNA only, 39 bases that are in frame from base 1. This clonotype showed up just a few times. This clone's antigen is unknown. Base qualities are not recorded, but no much larger clone differs from it by a single base.

The chain is made from TRBV29-1 and TRBJ1-5; 7 junctional bases match TRBD1. The origin of this receptor is an adult who was a healthcare worker with PCR-confirmed SARS-CoV-2 infection or an uninfected control (not recorded which). The donor label of this sample is uncertain. The source was whole blood, collected at baseline. This receptor carries the CDR3 CSVGDSSNQPQHF. The DNA sequence follows: TGCAGCGTTGGGGACAGTAGCAATCAGCCCCAGCATTTT.